These 13 T cell receptor beta chains were all obtained from the same sample, sequenced in a study of OX40 agonist ivuxolimab in advanced cancers. Produced via immunoSEQ multiplex PCR; TCRdb's table is partial and in-frame only. The profile shows tens of thousands of clones, 88% of them singletons. The sequenced sample was CD4+ or CD8+ T cells sorted from blood, obtained in a trial of the OX40 agonist ivuxolimab. The receptors stem from an adult with an advanced solid tumor such as melanoma, head and neck, liver or kidney cancer.

The chain recombines TRBV28 with TRBJ2-7; 10 bases are a match to TRBD2. There are 16 residues in the CDR3. Germline V gene data show CDR1 as MDHEN and CDR2 as SYDVKM. With V trimmed by 5 bases and J by 3 bases, 10 bases remained unmatched. CDR3 nucleotides: TGTGCCAGCAGTGCCCCCCTAGCGGGAGAAGACTACGAGCAGTACTTC. Protein: CASSAPLAGEDYEQYF.

This sequence joins TRBV29-1 and TRBJ2-1; D is unclear. The ends were cut back, 2 bases at V and 2 bases at J, with 4 bases in the middle. Germline V gene sequence: CDR1 SQVTM, CDR2 ANQGSEA. CDR3 size: 12 residues. In DNA form, the CDR3 reads TGCAGCGTTGAACGGACCTACAATGAGCAGTTCTTC. Protein sequence: CSVERTYNEQFF.

V is TRBV13 and J is TRBJ2-2; TRBD1 might be the D (5 bases). Germline V gene lookup returns CDR1 PRHDT and CDR2 FYEKMQ (reference sequence). CDR3 size: 16 residues. Deletions cut 3 bases from V and 4 bases from J, with 15 bases between. The CDR3 DNA sequence: TGTGCCAGCAGCTTCACCCCCCGGCAGGGCACCGGGGAGCTGTTTTTT. Translated: CASSFTPRQGTGELFF.

The gene calls are TRBV7-8 and TRBJ2-7; TRBD1 agrees at 7 bases. The CDR3 has 16 residues. Per the germline V gene, CDR1 is SGHVS and CDR2 is FQNEAQ. The V segment lost 5 bases and the J segment 0 bases; nucleotides outside the gene matches: 10. CDR3 sequence reads: CASSTRGGPSSYEQYF. In DNA, the CDR3 is TGTGCCAGCAGCACTAGAGGGGGCCCGAGCTCCTACGAGCAGTACTTC.

The chain recombines TRBV5-1 with TRBJ2-1, with D hard to call. The germline CDR1 and CDR2 sequences are SGHRS and YFSETQ. The CDR3 covers 18 residues. The V end was cut by 0 bases, the J end by 7 bases, with 23 bases between. CDR3 DNA sequence: TGCGCCAGCAGCTTGGCCATGGGATTGCGGTCCCTTTCTAATGAGCAGTTCTTC. The encoded protein is CASSLAMGLRSLSNEQFF.

The V call is TRBV6-1, the J call TRBJ1-5; D not resolved. Germline-derived CDR1 and CDR2 are MNHNS and SASEGT. The V end lost 3 bases, the J end lost 0 bases, and 12 bases lay between the germline ends. The CDR3 totals 16 residues. The CDR3 reads CASSDLAPYSNQPQHF. CDR3 coding DNA: TGTGCCAGCAGTGACCTGGCACCTTATAGCAATCAGCCCCAGCATTTT.

V is TRBV11-2 and J is TRBJ2-7; D remains unclear. Germline V lookup: CDR1 SGHAT, CDR2 FQNNGV. The CDR3 contains 17 residues. V was clipped by 3 bases and J by 1 base, with 19 bases between them. The CDR3 DNA follows: TGTGCCAGCAGCTTCGGCACGGGCGGCCCTTCTTCCTACGAGCAGTACTTC. This codes for CASSFGTGGPSSYEQYF.

The chain is built from TRBV7-3 and TRBJ1-4; D is possibly TRBD1 (5 bases). The CDR3 runs 15 residues. V was pared by 2 bases and J by 4 bases, with 11 bases between. Germline V gene sequence: CDR1 SGHTA, CDR2 FQGTGA. CDR3 nucleotides: TGTGCCAGCAGCTTAGTGGGACCTCTTAATGAAAAACTGTTTTTT. Protein: CASSLVGPLNEKLFF. Full variable domain (rest looked up from reference TRBV7-3 and TRBJ1-4): GAGVSQTPSNKVTEKGKYVELRCDPISGHTALYWYRQSLGQGPEFLIYFQGTGAADDSGLPNDRFFAVRPEGSVSTLKIQRTERGDSAVYLCASSLVGPLNEKLFFGSGTQLSVL.

Regarding this clone: At one end the junction does not follow the germline gene, possibly because of a read error. This chain links TRBV9 with TRBJ2-1; D gene unclear. CDR3 length: 13 amino acids. Per germline, CDR1 SGDLS and CDR2 YYNGEE. Here the CDR3 DNA reads TGTGCCAGCACCGTAGCCCCCCACAATGAGCAGTTCTTC. Protein product: CASTVAPHNEQFF.

This clone was observed once. J is TRBJ2-5 and V is TRBV9, with a possible D match to TRBD2 (7 bases). Trimming stripped 4 bases from V and 2 bases from J, with 18 bases between. This CDR3 is built from 16 residues. CDR1 and CDR2 from the germline V gene are SGDLS and YYNGEE. As DNA, the CDR3 is TGTGCCAGCAGCACCGAAGGGGGACTACTACAAGAGACCCAGTACTTC. The encoded protein is CASSTEGGLLQETQYF.

CDR3 protein: CASRPHGGGVFATNEKLFF. CDR3 bases: TGTGCCAGCAGACCACACGGAGGGGGAGTTTTCGCAACTAATGAAAAACTGTTTTTT. The gene calls are TRBV28 and TRBJ1-4, with a tentative D call TRBD1 (6 bases). Germline lookup yields CDR1 MDHEN and CDR2 SYDVKM. Trimming removed 6 bases at V and 0 bases at J, with 23 bases between. The CDR3 spans 19 residues.

The V gene is TRBV4-2, the J gene TRBJ2-2; 15 bases are a match to TRBD2. The V gene end was trimmed by 4 bases and the J gene end by 6 bases; junction bases not matched to a gene: 12. CDR1 and CDR2 (germline): LGHNA, YNFKEQ. The CDR3 consists of 19 residues. The CDR3 sequence is CASSPRTSGRAGDSGELFF. DNA of the CDR3: TGTGCCAGCAGCCCTCGGACTAGCGGGAGGGCCGGGGATTCCGGGGAGCTGTTTTTT.

The J gene is TRBJ1-6, the V gene TRBV28; D uncertain. The germline CDR1 and CDR2 sequences are MDHEN and SYDVKM. The CDR3 sequence is 17 residues long. V lost 2 bases and J lost 0, with 11 bases in between. The CDR3 region is CASSLRTPSSYNSPLHF. The CDR3 nucleotides read TGTGCCAGCAGTTTAAGGACCCCCAGCTCCTATAATTCACCCCTCCACTTT.